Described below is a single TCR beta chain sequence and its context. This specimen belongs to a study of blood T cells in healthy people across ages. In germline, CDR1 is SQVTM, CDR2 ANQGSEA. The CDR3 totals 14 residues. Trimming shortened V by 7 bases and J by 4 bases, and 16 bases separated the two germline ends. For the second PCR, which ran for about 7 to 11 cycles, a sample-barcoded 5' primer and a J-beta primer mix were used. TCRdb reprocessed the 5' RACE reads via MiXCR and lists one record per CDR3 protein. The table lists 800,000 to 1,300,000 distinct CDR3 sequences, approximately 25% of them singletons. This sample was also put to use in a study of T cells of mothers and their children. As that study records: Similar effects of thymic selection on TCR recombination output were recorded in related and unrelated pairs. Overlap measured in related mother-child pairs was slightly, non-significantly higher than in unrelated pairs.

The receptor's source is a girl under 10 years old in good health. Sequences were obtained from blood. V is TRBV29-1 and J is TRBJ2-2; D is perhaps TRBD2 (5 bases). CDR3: CSALRVGSTGELFF. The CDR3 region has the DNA TGCAGCGCCCTAAGAGTGGGGAGCACCGGGGAGCTGTTTTTT.